The clone carrying this T cell receptor beta chain occurred a few times. Its target is not known. A read error may account for a junction end that differs from germline. Germline CDR1 SGHTA, CDR2 FQGNSA. This CDR3 is 9 amino acids long. The data originate from a study of OX40 agonist ivuxolimab in advanced cancers. At the level of the study: The group had a mean age of around 60 years, ranged from roughly 23 to 85, and was 82.7% male.

TCRdb's table, derived via immunoSEQ multiplex PCR, lists solely in-frame clones and lacks some. The sample shows 30,000 to 40,000 clones, more than 85% of them seen only once. Study-wide results and limits: Near-lowest levels of clonal expansion characterized partial responders at 0.1-3.0 mg/kg. Nonresponders, in some cases, also had low normalized T-cell clonal expansion.

The source is an adult with an advanced solid tumor such as melanoma, head and neck, liver or kidney cancer. The sequencing used CD4+ or CD8+ T cells sorted from blood, collected in a trial of the OX40 agonist ivuxolimab. The chain employs TRBV7-2 and TRBJ1-2; D gene uncertain. CDR3 sequence: CASSFQPVF. The CDR3 bases are TGTGCCAGCAGCTTCCAGCCAGTATTC.